Here is one T cell receptor (beta chain) with its context. The entry originates in a study of blood T cell repertoires in COVID-19. About the study: COVID-19 samples from acute and convalescent phases originated in the United States, Italy and Spain. From T cells, B-cell-depleted T cells, or PBMCs came the material, which was cDNA or gDNA.

Clones were read by immunoSEQ multiplex PCR, and TCRdb kept only the in-frame ones, dropping some. This sample has fewer than 150,000 clones; approximately 91% occur once, and the top ten carry roughly 10%. The V end was cut by 2 bases, the J end by 5 bases, with 10 bases between. The CDR3 length is 13 residues. Germline lookup yields CDR1 MNHEY and CDR2 SVGEGT. This sequence originates from a man aged 50 to 60 with active or convalescent COVID-19. Sequencing was performed on peripheral blood. This chain joins TRBV6-2 or TRBV6-3 and TRBJ2-7, with a tentative D call TRBD2 (5 bases). CDR3 amino acids: CASSYPRVDEQYF. DNA for the CDR3: TGTGCCAGCAGTTACCCGCGGGTCGACGAGCAGTACTTC.